Sequencing of this T cell receptor (beta chain) was carried out in a study of beta chain features in type 1 diabetes. The authors took one heparinised blood draw, averaging approximately 120 mL, from each donor. Cells sorted by CD45RO/CCR7/CD25/CD127/CD95/CD27 comprised CD4+ naive, central memory, regulatory and stem cell-like memory cells. This clone was counted a few times. Antigen: not known. Other DNA sequences in this specimen translate into the identical CDR3. Germline CDR1 DFQATT, CDR2 SNEGSKA (reference sequence). The CDR3 runs to 11 residues. V lost 5 bases to trimming and J lost 9 bases; unmatched junction nucleotides: 4. Broader study findings: Fewer junction insertions and more nucleotide deletions appeared in type 1 diabetes patients. Compared to healthy donors, patients appeared to have naive, central memory and Treg TCRB repertoires that were more alike.

Reverse transcription of all isolated RNA meant that expressed TCRB transcripts were sequenced. Method: immunoSEQ multiplex PCR; TCRdb's copy keeps in-frame clones and lacks some. There are 860,000 or so clones in the sample; about a sixth occur only once, and about 0.02% lies in the top ten. This clonotype was sampled from a woman aged 18-29 years in good health. Sample: naive CD4+ T cells from blood. This rearrangement joins TRBV20-1 to TRBJ2-7, with TRBD2 identical over 10 bases. CDR3 amino acids: CSALAGEGQYF. The CDR3 DNA follows: TGCAGTGCTCTAGCGGGAGAGGGGCAGTACTTC.